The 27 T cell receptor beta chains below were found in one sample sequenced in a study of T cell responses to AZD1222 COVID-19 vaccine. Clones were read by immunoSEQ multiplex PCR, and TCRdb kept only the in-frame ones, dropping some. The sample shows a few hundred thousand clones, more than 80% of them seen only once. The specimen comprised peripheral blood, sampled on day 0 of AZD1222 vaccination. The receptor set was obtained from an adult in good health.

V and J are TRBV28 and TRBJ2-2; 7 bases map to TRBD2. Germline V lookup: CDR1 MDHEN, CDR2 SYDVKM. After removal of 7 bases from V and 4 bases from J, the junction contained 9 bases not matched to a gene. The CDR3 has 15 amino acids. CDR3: CASTIPRGGTGELFF. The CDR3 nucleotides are TGTGCCAGCACTATCCCGCGCGGGGGCACCGGGGAGCTGTTTTTT.

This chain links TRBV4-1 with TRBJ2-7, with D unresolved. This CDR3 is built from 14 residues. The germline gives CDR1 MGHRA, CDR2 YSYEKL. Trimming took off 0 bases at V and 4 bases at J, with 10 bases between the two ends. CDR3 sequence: CASSQDPNGYEQYF. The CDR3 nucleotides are TGCGCCAGCAGCCAAGATCCCAATGGGTACGAGCAGTACTTC.

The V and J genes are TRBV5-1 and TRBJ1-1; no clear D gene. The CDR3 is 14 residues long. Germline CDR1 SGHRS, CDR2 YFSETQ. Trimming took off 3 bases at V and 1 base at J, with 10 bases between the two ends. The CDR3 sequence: CASSSWTANTEAFF. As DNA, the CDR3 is TGCGCCAGCAGCTCCTGGACGGCGAACACTGAAGCTTTCTTT.

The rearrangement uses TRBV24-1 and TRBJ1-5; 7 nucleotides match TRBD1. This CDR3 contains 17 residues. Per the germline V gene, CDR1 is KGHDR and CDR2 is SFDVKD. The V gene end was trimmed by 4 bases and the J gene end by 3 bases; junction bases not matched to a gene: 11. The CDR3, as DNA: TGTGCCACCAGTGAACACGACAGGGCCGGGTTCAATCAGCCCCAGCATTTT. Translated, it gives CATSEHDRAGFNQPQHF.

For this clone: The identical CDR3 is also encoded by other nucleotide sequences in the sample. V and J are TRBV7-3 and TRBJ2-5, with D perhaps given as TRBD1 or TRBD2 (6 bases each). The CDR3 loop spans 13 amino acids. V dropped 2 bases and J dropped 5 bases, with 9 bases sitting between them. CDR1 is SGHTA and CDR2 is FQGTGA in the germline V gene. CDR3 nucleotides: TGTGCCAGCAGCTTAGGGGGGCGGGAGACCCAGTACTTC. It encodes CASSLGGRETQYF. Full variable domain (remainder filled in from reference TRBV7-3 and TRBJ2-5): GAGVSQTPSNKVTEKGKYVELRCDPISGHTALYWYRQSLGQGPEFLIYFQGTGAADDSGLPNDRFFAVRPEGSVSTLKIQRTERGDSAVYLCASSLGGRETQYFGPGTRLLVL.

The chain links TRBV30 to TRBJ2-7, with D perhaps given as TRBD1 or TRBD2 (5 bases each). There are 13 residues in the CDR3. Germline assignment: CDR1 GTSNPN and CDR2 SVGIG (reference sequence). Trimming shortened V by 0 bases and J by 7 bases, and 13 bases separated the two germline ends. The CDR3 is CAWSVRGVGEQYF. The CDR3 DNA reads TGTGCCTGGAGTGTCCGAGGGGTGGGGGAGCAGTACTTC.

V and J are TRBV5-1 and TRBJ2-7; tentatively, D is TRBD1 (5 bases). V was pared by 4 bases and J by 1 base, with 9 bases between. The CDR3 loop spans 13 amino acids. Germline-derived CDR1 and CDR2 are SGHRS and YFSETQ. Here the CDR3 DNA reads TGCGCCAGCAGCACGGACAATTCCTACGAGCAGTACTTC. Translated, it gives CASSTDNSYEQYF.

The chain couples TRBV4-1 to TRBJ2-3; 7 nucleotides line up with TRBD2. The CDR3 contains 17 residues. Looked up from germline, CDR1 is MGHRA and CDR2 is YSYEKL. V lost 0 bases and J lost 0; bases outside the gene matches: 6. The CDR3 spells CASSQESPGGSTDTQYF. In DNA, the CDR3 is TGCGCCAGCAGCCAAGAAAGCCCGGGGGGAAGCACAGATACGCAGTATTTT.

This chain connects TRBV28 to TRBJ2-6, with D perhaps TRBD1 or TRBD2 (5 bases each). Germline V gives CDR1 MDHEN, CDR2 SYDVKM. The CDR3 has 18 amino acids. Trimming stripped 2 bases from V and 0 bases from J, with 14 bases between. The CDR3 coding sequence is TGTGCCAGCAGTTTACTTCCAGGGAGAAGCTCTGGGGCCAACGTCCTGACTTTC. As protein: CASSLLPGRSSGANVLTF.

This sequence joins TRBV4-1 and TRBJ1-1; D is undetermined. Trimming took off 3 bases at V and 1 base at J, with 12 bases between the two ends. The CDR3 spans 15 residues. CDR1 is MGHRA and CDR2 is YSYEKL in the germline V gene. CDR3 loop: CASSQTTHPNTEAFF. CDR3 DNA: TGCGCCAGCAGCCAGACGACACACCCGAACACTGAAGCTTTCTTT.

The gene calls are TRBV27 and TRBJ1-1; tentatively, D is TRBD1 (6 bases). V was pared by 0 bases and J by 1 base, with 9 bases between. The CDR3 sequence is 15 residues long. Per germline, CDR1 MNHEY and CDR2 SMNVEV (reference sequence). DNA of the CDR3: TGTGCCAGCAGTTTATCGCCGGGGGCGAACACTGAAGCTTTCTTT. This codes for CASSLSPGANTEAFF.

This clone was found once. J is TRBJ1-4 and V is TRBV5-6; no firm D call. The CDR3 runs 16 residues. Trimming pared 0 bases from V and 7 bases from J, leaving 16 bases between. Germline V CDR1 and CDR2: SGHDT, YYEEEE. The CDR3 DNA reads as TGTGCCAGCAGCTTGGGGCTACAAACATTGGGTGAAAAACTGTTTTTT. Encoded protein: CASSLGLQTLGEKLFF.

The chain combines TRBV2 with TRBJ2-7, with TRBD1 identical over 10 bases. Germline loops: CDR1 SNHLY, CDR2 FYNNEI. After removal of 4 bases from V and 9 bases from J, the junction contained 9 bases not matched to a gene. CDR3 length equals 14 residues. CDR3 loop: CASSASDRGVGQYF. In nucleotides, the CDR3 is TGTGCCAGCAGTGCCTCGGACAGGGGGGTCGGGCAGTACTTC. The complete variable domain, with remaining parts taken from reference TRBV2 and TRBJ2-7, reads EPEVTQTPSHQVTQMGQEVILRCVPISNHLYFYWYRQILGQKVEFLVSFYNNEISEKSEIFDDQFSVERPDGSNFTLKIRSTKLEDSAMYFCASSASDRGVGQYFGPGTRLTVT.

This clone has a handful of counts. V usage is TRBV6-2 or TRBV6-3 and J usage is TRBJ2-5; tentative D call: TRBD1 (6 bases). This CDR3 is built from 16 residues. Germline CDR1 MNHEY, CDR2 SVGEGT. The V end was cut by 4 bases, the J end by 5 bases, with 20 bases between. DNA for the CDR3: TGTGCCAGCAGTTCGTGGGAACAGGGAAACGTGGAGACCCAGTACTTC. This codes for CASSSWEQGNVETQYF.

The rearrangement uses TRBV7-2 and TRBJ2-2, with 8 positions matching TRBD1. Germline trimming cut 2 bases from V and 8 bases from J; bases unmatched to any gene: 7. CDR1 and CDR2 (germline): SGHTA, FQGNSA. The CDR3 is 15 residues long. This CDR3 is CASSLITGGGGELFF. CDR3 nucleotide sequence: TGTGCCAGCAGCTTAATAACAGGGGGAGGAGGGGAGCTGTTTTTT.

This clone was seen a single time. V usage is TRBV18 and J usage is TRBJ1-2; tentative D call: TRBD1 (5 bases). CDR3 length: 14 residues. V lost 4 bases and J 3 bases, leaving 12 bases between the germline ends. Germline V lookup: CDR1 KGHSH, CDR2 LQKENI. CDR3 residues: CASSRDPSDYGYTF. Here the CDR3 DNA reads TGTGCCAGCTCACGGGACCCCAGTGACTATGGCTACACCTTC.

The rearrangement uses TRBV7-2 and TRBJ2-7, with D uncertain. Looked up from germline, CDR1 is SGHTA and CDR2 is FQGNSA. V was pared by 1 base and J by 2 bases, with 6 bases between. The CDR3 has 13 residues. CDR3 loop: CASSLGGTYEQYF. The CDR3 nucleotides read TGTGCCAGCAGCTTAGGGGGAACCTACGAGCAGTACTTC.

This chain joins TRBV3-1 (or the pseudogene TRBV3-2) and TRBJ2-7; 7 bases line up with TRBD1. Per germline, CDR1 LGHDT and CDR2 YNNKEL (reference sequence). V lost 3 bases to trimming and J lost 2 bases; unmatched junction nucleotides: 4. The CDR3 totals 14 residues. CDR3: CASSQTTGPYEQYF. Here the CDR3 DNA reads TGTGCCAGCAGCCAGACGACAGGGCCCTACGAGCAGTACTTC.

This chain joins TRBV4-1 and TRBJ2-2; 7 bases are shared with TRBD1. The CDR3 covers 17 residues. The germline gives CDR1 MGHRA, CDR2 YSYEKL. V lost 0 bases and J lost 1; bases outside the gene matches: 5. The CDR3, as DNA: TGCGCCAGCAGCCAAGATATGGGACAGATGAACACCGGGGAGCTGTTTTTT. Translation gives CASSQDMGQMNTGELFF.

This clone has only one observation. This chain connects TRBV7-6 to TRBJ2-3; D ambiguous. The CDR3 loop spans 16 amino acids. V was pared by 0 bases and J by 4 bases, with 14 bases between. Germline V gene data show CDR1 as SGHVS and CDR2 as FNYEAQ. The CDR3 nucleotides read TGTGCCAGCAGCTTAGCACCAGGCCCCGCGGCAGATACGCAGTATTTT. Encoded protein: CASSLAPGPAADTQYF.

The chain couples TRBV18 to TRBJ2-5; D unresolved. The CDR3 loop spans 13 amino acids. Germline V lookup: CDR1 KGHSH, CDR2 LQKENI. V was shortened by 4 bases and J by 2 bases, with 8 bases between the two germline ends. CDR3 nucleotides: TGTGCCAGCTCACTTATTACTCAAGAGACCCAGTACTTC. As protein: CASSLITQETQYF.

The CDR3 sequence: CASSQTRGGEAFF. CDR3 nucleotide sequence: TGTGCCAGCAGCCAGACCCGGGGGGGTGAAGCTTTCTTT. V and J are TRBV3-1 (or the pseudogene TRBV3-2) and TRBJ1-1; perhaps TRBD1 as D (5 bases). CDR3 size: 13 residues. V lost 3 bases and J lost 7, with 12 bases in between. CDR1 and CDR2 from the germline V gene are LGHDT and YNNKEL (reference sequence).

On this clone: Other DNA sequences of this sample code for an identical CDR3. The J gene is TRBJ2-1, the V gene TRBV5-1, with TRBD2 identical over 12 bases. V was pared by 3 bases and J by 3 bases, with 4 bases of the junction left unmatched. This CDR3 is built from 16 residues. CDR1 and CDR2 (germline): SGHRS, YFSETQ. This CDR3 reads CASSSLAGGLYNEQFF. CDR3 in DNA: TGCGCCAGCAGCTCTCTAGCGGGGGGGCTCTACAATGAGCAGTTCTTC. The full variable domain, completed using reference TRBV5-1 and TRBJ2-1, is KAGVTQTPRYLIKTRGQQVTLSCSPISGHRSVSWYQQTPGQGLQFLFEYFSETQRNKGNFPGRFSGRQFSNSRSEMNVSTLELGDSALYLCASSSLAGGLYNEQFFGPGTRLTVL.

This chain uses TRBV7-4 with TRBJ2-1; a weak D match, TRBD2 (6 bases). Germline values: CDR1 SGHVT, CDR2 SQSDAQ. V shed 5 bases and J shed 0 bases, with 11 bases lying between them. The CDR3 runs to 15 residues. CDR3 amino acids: CASSARGCSYNEQFF. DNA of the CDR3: TGTGCCAGCAGCGCGCGGGGCTGCTCCTACAATGAGCAGTTCTTC.

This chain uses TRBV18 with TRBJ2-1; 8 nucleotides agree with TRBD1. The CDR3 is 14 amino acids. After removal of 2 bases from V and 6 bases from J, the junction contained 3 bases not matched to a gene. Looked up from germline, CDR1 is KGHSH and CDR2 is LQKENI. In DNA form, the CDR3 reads TGTGCCAGCTCACCAGTGGGGACAGGCAATGAGCAGTTCTTC. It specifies CASSPVGTGNEQFF.

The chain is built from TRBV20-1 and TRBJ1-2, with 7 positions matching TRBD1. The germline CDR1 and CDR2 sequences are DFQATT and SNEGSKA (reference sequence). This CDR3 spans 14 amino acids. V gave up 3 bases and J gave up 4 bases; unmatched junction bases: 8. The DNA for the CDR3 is TGCAGTGCTAGTAAACAGGGGATGGGCTATGGCTACACCTTC. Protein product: CSASKQGMGYGYTF.

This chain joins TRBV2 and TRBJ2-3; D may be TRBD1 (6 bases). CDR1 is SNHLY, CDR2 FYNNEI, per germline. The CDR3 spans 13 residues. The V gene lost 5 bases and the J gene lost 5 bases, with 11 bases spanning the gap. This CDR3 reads CASSPQGQDTQYF. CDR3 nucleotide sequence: TGTGCCAGCAGTCCCCAGGGACAAGATACGCAGTATTTT. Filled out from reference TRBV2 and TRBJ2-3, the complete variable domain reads EPEVTQTPSHQVTQMGQEVILRCVPISNHLYFYWYRQILGQKVEFLVSFYNNEISEKSEIFDDQFSVERPDGSNFTLKIRSTKLEDSAMYFCASSPQGQDTQYFGPGTRLTVL.